This note documents a single T cell receptor (beta chain) sequence. Looked up from germline, CDR1 is MGHDK and CDR2 is SYGVNS. The CDR3 extends over 14 amino acids. The data stem from a study of Graves' ophthalmopathy and Graves' hyperthyroidism. Moderate-to-severe activity, CAS ≥3, NOSPECS ≥4 and duration under 3 months were recorded for donors with ophthalmopathy. Diagnosis was based on clinical symptoms, serum thyroxine, TRAb, thyroid ultrasound and orbital computed tomography. The authors amplified TCR beta CDR3 regions, and they did so from RNA transcripts for repertoire sequencing. The first round was an RT-PCR with HTBI primers, and the second round was a multiplex PCR. One entry per CDR3 protein, called by TCRdb with MiXCR from the multiplex PCR reads. The sample consists of hundreds of thousands of distinct CDR3 sequences, over 40% of them appearing once.

The clonotype was recovered from an adult man with Graves' ophthalmopathy. The sequenced material came from peripheral blood. V and J are TRBV25-1 and TRBJ2-5; 10 bases are shared with TRBD1. The J call is uncertain, as TRBJ2-7 better fits the DNA end. The CDR3 loop reads CASRVAGQGYEQYF. The CDR3 DNA is TGTGCCAGCAGGGTAGCGGGACAGGGGTACGAGCAGTACTTC.